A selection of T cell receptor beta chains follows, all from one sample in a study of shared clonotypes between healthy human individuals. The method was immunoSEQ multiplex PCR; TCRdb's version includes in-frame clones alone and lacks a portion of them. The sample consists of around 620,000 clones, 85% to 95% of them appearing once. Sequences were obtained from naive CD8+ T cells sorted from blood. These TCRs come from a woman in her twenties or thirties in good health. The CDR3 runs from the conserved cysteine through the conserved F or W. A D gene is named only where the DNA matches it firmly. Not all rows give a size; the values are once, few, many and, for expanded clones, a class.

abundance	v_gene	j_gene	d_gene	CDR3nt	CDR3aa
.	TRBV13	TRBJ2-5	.	TGTGCCAGCAGCTCTCCGGGCCTCCCTCGGGAGCAGTACTTC	CASSSPGLPREQYF
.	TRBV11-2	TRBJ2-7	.	TGTGCCAGCAGCTTAGCTGACCTCTCCTACGAGCAGTACTTC	CASSLADLSYEQYF
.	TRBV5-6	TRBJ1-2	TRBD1	TGTGCCAGCAGGACAGGGTATTATGGCTACACCTTC	CASRTGYYGYTF
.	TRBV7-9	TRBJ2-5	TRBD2	TGTGCCAGCAGGCGACTAGCGGGATCCCAAGAGACCCAGTACTTC	CASRRLAGSQETQYF
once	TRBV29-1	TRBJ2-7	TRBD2	TGCAGCGTTGTGGGTAGCGGGAAGTATGGGTACGAGCAGTACTTC	CSVVGSGKYGYEQYF
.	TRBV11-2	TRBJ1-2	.	TGTGCCAGCAGCTTAGACAGGGCCTATGGCTACACCTTC	CASSLDRAYGYTF
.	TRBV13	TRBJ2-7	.	TGTGCCAGCAGCTTAGGCTTTGGCGACGAGCAGTACTTC	CASSLGFGDEQYF
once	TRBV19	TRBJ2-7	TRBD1	TGTGCCAGTAGCCCAGGGGGTTGGAACTACGAGCAGTACTTC	CASSPGGWNYEQYF
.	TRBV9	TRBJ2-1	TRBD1	TGTGCCAGCAGCGCCCCAGGGGGCCTCTCCTACAATGAGCAGTTCTTC	CASSAPGGLSYNEQFF
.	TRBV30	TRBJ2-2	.	TGTGCCTGGAGTGCCGGGAGTCTGGCGGGGGAGCTGTTTTTT	CAWSAGSLAGELFF
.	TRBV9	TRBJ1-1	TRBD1	TGTGCCAGCAGCGTAGGCGGGACAGGGGTCACTGAAGCTTTCTTT	CASSVGGTGVTEAFF
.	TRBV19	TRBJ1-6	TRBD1	TGTGCCAGTAGTATAGTCCCAGGGGGTAATTCACCCCTCCACTTT	CASSIVPGGNSPLHF
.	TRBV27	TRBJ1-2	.	TGTGCCAGCAGTTTAGGAGGGGCCCTTTATGGCTACACCTTC	CASSLGGALYGYTF
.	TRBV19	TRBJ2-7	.	TGTGCCAGTAGTATGGGGCCCCTATACGAGCAGTACTTC	CASSMGPLYEQYF
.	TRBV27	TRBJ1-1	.	TGTGCCAGCAGTACCTTGACAAGCAACACTGAAGCTTTCTTT	CASSTLTSNTEAFF
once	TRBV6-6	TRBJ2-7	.	TGTGCCAGCAGCGGTGGGACCTCGGACGAGCAGTACTTC	CASSGGTSDEQYF
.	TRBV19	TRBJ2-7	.	TGTGCCAGTACCATGGAACGATGGGAGTCCCAGGATGATTCGGGCTTC	CASTMERWESQDDSGF
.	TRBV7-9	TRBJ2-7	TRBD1	TGTGCCAGCAGCTCCGGGACAGCCTCCTACGAGCAGTACTTC	CASSSGTASYEQYF
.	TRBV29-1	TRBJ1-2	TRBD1	TGCAGCGTTCTGCTTAGGGGGCTATACACCTTC	CSVLLRGLYTF
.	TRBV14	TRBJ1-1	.	TGTGCCAGCAGCCAATTTCTTTCGAACACTGAAGCTTTCTTT	CASSQFLSNTEAFF
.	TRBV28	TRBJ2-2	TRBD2	TGTGCCAGCAGTTTATCGGTAGCGGGAGGCACGGCCGGGGAGCTGTTTTTT	CASSLSVAGGTAGELFF
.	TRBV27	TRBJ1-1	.	TGTGCCAGCAGCCCCACGGGAGGAGACACTGAAGCTTTCTTT	CASSPTGGDTEAFF
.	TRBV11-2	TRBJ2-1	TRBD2	TGTGCCAGCAGCCTAGCGGGAGGATACAACAATGAGCAGTTCTTC	CASSLAGGYNNEQFF
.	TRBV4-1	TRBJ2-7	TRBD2	TGCGCCAGCAGCCAACCACTAGCGGGACAGTACGAGCAGTACTTC	CASSQPLAGQYEQYF
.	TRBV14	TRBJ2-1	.	TGTGCCAGCAGCCCCGGGCATCATGAGCAGTTCTTC	CASSPGHHEQFF
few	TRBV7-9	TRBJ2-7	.	TGTGCCAGCAGCTCACCACAGGGCTACGAGCAGTACTTC	CASSSPQGYEQYF
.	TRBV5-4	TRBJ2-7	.	TGTGCCAGCAGCACGGGGTACGAGCAGTACTTC	CASSTGYEQYF
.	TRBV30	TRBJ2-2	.	TGTGCCTGGAGTGATCTAGGGGGGGAGCTGTTTTTT	CAWSDLGGELFF
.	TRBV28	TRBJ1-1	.	TGTGCCAGCAGTACGAACAGGGAGGACACTGAAGCTTTCTTT	CASSTNREDTEAFF
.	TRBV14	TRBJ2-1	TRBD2	TGTGCCAGCAGCCTTGGGACTAGCGAGCAGTTCTTC	CASSLGTSEQFF
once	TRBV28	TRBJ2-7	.	TGTGCCAGCAGTTCCTACGGGGACACATACGAGCAGTACTTC	CASSSYGDTYEQYF
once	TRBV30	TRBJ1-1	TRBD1	TGTGCCTTTTACAGGGGGACTGAAGCTTTCTTT	CAFYRGTEAFF
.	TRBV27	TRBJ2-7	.	TGTGCCAGCAGTAACCGGGACTGGTCGAACGAGCAGTACTTC	CASSNRDWSNEQYF
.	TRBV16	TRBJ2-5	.	TGTGCCAGCAGCCCGACGGACGGGAAAGAGACCCAGTACTTC	CASSPTDGKETQYF
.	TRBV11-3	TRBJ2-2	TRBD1	TGTGCCAGCAGCCCTAGACCCCCGGACAGGGAAGACACCGGGGAGCTGTTTTTT	CASSPRPPDREDTGELFF
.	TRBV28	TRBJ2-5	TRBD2	TGTGCCAGCAGCTCTAGCGGGAGGTGGGGGGCCCAAGAGACCCAGTACTTC	CASSSSGRWGAQETQYF
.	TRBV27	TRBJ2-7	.	TGTGCCAGCAGCCCAGGGGGGGCTGGAGTATACGAGCAGTACTTC	CASSPGGAGVYEQYF
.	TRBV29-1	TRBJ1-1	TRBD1	TGCAGCGTTGAGGCTCAGGGGGTCCCTGAAGCTTTCTTT	CSVEAQGVPEAFF
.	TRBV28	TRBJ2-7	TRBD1	TGTGCCAGCAGTTTACCCGGACAGGGGTGGGGCTACGAGCAGTACTTC	CASSLPGQGWGYEQYF
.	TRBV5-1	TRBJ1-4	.	TGCGCCAGCAGCTTGGAATCCGGGAGTTATGAAAAACTGTTTTTT	CASSLESGSYEKLFF
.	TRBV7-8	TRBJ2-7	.	TGTGCCAGCAGCTTGTTTTCCGTAAAGACAGGCCCGTTAATCTACGAGCAGTACTTC	CASSLFSVKTGPLIYEQYF
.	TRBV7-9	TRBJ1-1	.	TGTGCCAGCAGCTTAGAGGTCGGCGGGGGGATTGAAGCTTTCTTT	CASSLEVGGGIEAFF
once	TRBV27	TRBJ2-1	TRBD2	TGTGCCAGCAGTTTTGGGCGGGAGGGCCATGAGCAGTTCTTC	CASSFGREGHEQFF
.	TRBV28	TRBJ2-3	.	TGTGCCAGCAGTTTTGACACAGATACGCAGTATTTT	CASSFDTDTQYF
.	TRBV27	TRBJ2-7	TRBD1	TGTGCCAGCAGTTTGGTAGGGACAGGGTACGACGAGCAGTACTTC	CASSLVGTGYDEQYF
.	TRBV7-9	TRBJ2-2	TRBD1	TGTGCCAGCAGCCAAGAGACAGGGTTAACCGGGGAGCTGTTTTTT	CASSQETGLTGELFF
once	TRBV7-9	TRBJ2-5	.	TGTGCCAGCAGCTACACCCCGGGTCTAGGGGCGTACTTC	CASSYTPGLGAYF
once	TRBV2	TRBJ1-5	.	TGTGCCAGCAGTGGGGTTGGGAGCAATCAGCCCCAGCATTTT	CASSGVGSNQPQHF
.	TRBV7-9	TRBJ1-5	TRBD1	TGTGCCAGCAGCTCCGACACCGACAGGGGTCAGCCCCAGCATTTT	CASSSDTDRGQPQHF
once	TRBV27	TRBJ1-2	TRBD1	TGTGCCAGCAGTTTTGACAGGGTAGGCTACACCTTC	CASSFDRVGYTF
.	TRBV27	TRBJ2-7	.	TGTGCCAGCAGTTTGGGCAGGGAGACCTACGAGCAGTACTTC	CASSLGRETYEQYF
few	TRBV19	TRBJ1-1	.	TGTGCCAGTAGTGTTACCCCAGGGGTCGGAGCTGAAGCTTTCTTT	CASSVTPGVGAEAFF
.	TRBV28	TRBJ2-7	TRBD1	TGTGCCAGCCGTCGACAACGCGGGACAGGGGGCGGTTACGAGCAGTACTTC	CASRRQRGTGGGYEQYF
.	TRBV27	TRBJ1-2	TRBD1	TGTGCCAGCAGTGCAGGGGGCGGAGGCTACACCTTC	CASSAGGGGYTF
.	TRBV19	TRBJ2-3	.	TGTGCCAGTAGTATAGATCTATTCGGGACAAGCACAGATACGCAGTATTTT	CASSIDLFGTSTDTQYF
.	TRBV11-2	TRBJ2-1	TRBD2	TGTGCCAGCAGCGGAACGGGAGGGCCCTACAATGAGCAGTTCTTC	CASSGTGGPYNEQFF
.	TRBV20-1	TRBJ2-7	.	TGCAGTGCCCGGGACTACGAGCAGTACTTC	CSARDYEQYF
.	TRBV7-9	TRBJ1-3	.	TGTGCCAGCAGCTTAGCAGGGGCGGGAGGAAACACCATATATTTT	CASSLAGAGGNTIYF
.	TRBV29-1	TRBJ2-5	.	TGCAGCGTTCAACAGGGTGTGGAAGAGACCCAGTACTTC	CSVQQGVEETQYF
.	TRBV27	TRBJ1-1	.	TGTGCCAGCAGTATCTCCCAGGGAACTGAAGCTTTCTTT	CASSISQGTEAFF